This is a list of T cell receptor beta chains from one sample in a study of OX40 agonist ivuxolimab in advanced cancers. Repertoires were generated with immunoSEQ multiplex PCR, while TCRdb's copy carries only in-frame clones and drops some. This table holds 90,000 or so clones, about 88% found once. Sequencing used CD4+ or CD8+ T cells sorted from blood, obtained in a trial of the OX40 agonist ivuxolimab. These receptors all come from an adult with an advanced solid tumor such as melanoma, head and neck, liver or kidney cancer. Both conserved end residues are part of each CDR3. Each record gives: D gene, V gene, clone size, J gene, CDR3 protein, CDR3 DNA. D genes are given only for firm matches. Only some rows state a clone size, as once, few, many or a class for expanded clones.

d_call: .; v_call: TRBV19; clone_size: .; j_call: TRBJ1-1; cdr3_aa: CASNNQETPEAFF; cdr3_nt: TGTGCCAGTAACAATCAGGAGACTCCTGAAGCTTTCTTT
d_call: .; v_call: TRBV7-2; clone_size: .; j_call: TRBJ2-2; cdr3_aa: CASSLGTVTGELFF; cdr3_nt: TGTGCCAGCAGCTTAGGGACAGTTACCGGGGAGCTGTTTTTT
d_call: .; v_call: TRBV9; clone_size: .; j_call: TRBJ2-3; cdr3_aa: CASSVSSGTDTQYF; cdr3_nt: TGTGCCAGCAGCGTAAGTAGCGGCACAGATACGCAGTATTTT
d_call: .; v_call: TRBV27; clone_size: .; j_call: TRBJ2-7; cdr3_aa: CASSWRGGEQYF; cdr3_nt: TGTGCCAGCAGTTGGAGGGGCGGGGAGCAGTACTTC
d_call: .; v_call: TRBV18; clone_size: .; j_call: TRBJ2-7; cdr3_aa: CASTSGDPREQYF; cdr3_nt: TGTGCCAGCACCTCGGGGGACCCTCGCGAGCAGTACTTC
d_call: .; v_call: TRBV13; clone_size: .; j_call: TRBJ1-1; cdr3_aa: CASSLGRGGQNTEAFF; cdr3_nt: TGTGCCAGCAGCTTAGGACGGGGGGGACAGAACACTGAAGCTTTCTTT
d_call: .; v_call: TRBV7-2; clone_size: .; j_call: TRBJ1-4; cdr3_aa: CASSLEVGKLFF; cdr3_nt: TGTGCCAGCAGCTTAGAAGTTGGAAAACTGTTTTTT
d_call: .; v_call: TRBV5-5; clone_size: .; j_call: TRBJ1-3; cdr3_aa: CASSLGNVGTGNTIYF; cdr3_nt: TGTGCCAGCAGCTTAGGAAACGTCGGGACAGGAAACACCATATATTTT
d_call: .; v_call: TRBV7-2; clone_size: .; j_call: TRBJ1-1; cdr3_aa: CASSLQGSTEAFF; cdr3_nt: TGTGCCAGCAGCCTTCAGGGGAGCACTGAAGCTTTCTTT
d_call: .; v_call: TRBV19; clone_size: once; j_call: TRBJ2-2; cdr3_aa: CASKQGTNTGELFF; cdr3_nt: TGTGCCAGTAAACAGGGCACGAACACCGGGGAGCTGTTTTTT
d_call: .; v_call: TRBV30; clone_size: .; j_call: TRBJ2-2; cdr3_aa: CAWSSQGLNTGELFF; cdr3_nt: TGTGCCTGGAGTTCCCAGGGGCTGAACACCGGGGAGCTGTTTTTT
d_call: .; v_call: TRBV28; clone_size: .; j_call: TRBJ1-2; cdr3_aa: CASSLIQAAYGYTF; cdr3_nt: TGTGCCAGCAGTTTAATACAGGCAGCATATGGCTACACCTTC
d_call: .; v_call: TRBV29-1; clone_size: .; j_call: TRBJ2-7; cdr3_aa: CSVERGSTGNEQYF; cdr3_nt: TGCAGCGTTGAAAGGGGGTCCACAGGGAACGAGCAGTACTTC
d_call: .; v_call: TRBV18; clone_size: .; j_call: TRBJ2-5; cdr3_aa: CASSPPGYVQETQYF; cdr3_nt: TGTGCCAGCTCACCACCGGGGTACGTCCAAGAGACCCAGTACTTC
d_call: .; v_call: TRBV6-5; clone_size: .; j_call: TRBJ1-1; cdr3_aa: CASSYTGSVGHTEAFF; cdr3_nt: TGTGCCAGCAGTTACACGGGGTCGGTGGGTCACACTGAAGCTTTCTTT
d_call: .; v_call: TRBV19; clone_size: .; j_call: TRBJ1-1; cdr3_aa: CASSRPRGLDTEAFF; cdr3_nt: TGTGCCAGTAGTAGGCCCCGGGGCCTGGACACTGAAGCTTTCTTT
d_call: .; v_call: TRBV2; clone_size: .; j_call: TRBJ2-5; cdr3_aa: CASSMEQTKTQYF; cdr3_nt: TGTGCCAGCAGCATGGAACAGACGAAGACCCAGTACTTC
d_call: TRBD2; v_call: TRBV7-3; clone_size: once; j_call: TRBJ2-3; cdr3_aa: CASSFYLAGGPVTDTQYF; cdr3_nt: TGTGCCAGCAGCTTCTATCTAGCGGGAGGGCCGGTTACAGATACGCAGTATTTT
d_call: .; v_call: TRBV5-1; clone_size: once; j_call: TRBJ1-1; cdr3_aa: CASSLQGSGTEAFF; cdr3_nt: TGCGCCAGCAGCTTACAGGGATCGGGGACTGAAGCTTTCTTT
d_call: TRBD1; v_call: TRBV28; clone_size: .; j_call: TRBJ1-5; cdr3_aa: CASRVPTGKNQPQHF; cdr3_nt: TGTGCCAGCAGGGTACCGACAGGGAAAAATCAGCCCCAGCATTTT
d_call: .; v_call: TRBV9; clone_size: .; j_call: TRBJ2-3; cdr3_aa: CASSVNIRTDTQYF; cdr3_nt: TGTGCCAGCAGCGTCAACATAAGAACAGATACGCAGTATTTT
d_call: .; v_call: TRBV7-9; clone_size: .; j_call: TRBJ2-1; cdr3_aa: CASSLGRRDEQFF; cdr3_nt: TGTGCCAGCAGCCTGGGACGGCGGGATGAGCAGTTCTTC
d_call: .; v_call: TRBV5-1; clone_size: .; j_call: TRBJ2-2; cdr3_aa: CASSFQSNTGELFF; cdr3_nt: TGCGCCAGCAGCTTTCAGTCGAACACCGGGGAGCTGTTTTTT
d_call: TRBD1; v_call: TRBV18; clone_size: .; j_call: TRBJ2-7; cdr3_aa: CASSPGQSYEQYF; cdr3_nt: TGTGCCAGCTCACCGGGACAGTCTTACGAGCAGTACTTC
d_call: TRBD2; v_call: TRBV4-1; clone_size: .; j_call: TRBJ2-7; cdr3_aa: CASSKEELAGAYEQYF; cdr3_nt: TGCGCCAGCAGCAAGGAGGAGCTAGCGGGAGCCTACGAGCAGTACTTC
d_call: TRBD1; v_call: TRBV7-2; clone_size: .; j_call: TRBJ2-7; cdr3_aa: CASSLGPPGTGNNEQYF; cdr3_nt: TGTGCCAGCAGCTTAGGCCCCCCCGGGACAGGGAACAACGAGCAGTACTTC
d_call: TRBD2; v_call: TRBV15; clone_size: once; j_call: TRBJ2-4; cdr3_aa: CATSRDFPGLVSPSKNIQYF; cdr3_nt: TGTGCCACCAGCAGAGACTTTCCGGGACTAGTATCGCCGTCCAAAAACATTCAGTACTTC
d_call: .; v_call: TRBV7-6; clone_size: .; j_call: TRBJ1-5; cdr3_aa: CASSLGHIGSPQHF; cdr3_nt: TGTGCCAGCAGCTTAGGGCATATTGGGAGTCCCCAGCATTTT
d_call: .; v_call: TRBV19; clone_size: .; j_call: TRBJ2-7; cdr3_aa: CASSIRPASYEQYF; cdr3_nt: TGTGCCAGTAGTATAAGGCCGGCCTCCTACGAGCAGTACTTC
d_call: TRBD1; v_call: TRBV2; clone_size: .; j_call: TRBJ2-6; cdr3_aa: CASNRDRASGANVLTF; cdr3_nt: TGTGCCAGTAACCGGGACAGGGCATCTGGGGCCAACGTCCTGACTTTC
d_call: TRBD1; v_call: TRBV6-6; clone_size: .; j_call: TRBJ1-1; cdr3_aa: CASTQVGQGAFF; cdr3_nt: TGTGCCAGCACCCAAGTCGGACAGGGGGCTTTCTTT
d_call: TRBD2; v_call: TRBV4-2; clone_size: .; j_call: TRBJ2-7; cdr3_aa: CASSQITSGTPYEQYF; cdr3_nt: TGTGCCAGCAGCCAAATAACTAGCGGGACGCCCTACGAGCAGTACTTC
d_call: .; v_call: TRBV9; clone_size: few; j_call: TRBJ1-3; cdr3_aa: CASGAGNSGNTIYF; cdr3_nt: TGTGCCAGCGGGGCAGGGAACTCTGGAAACACCATATATTTT
d_call: .; v_call: TRBV5-6; clone_size: .; j_call: TRBJ1-2; cdr3_aa: CASSFDSYSNSGYTF; cdr3_nt: TGTGCCAGCAGCTTCGACAGTTATTCTAACTCTGGCTACACCTTC
d_call: .; v_call: TRBV28; clone_size: once; j_call: TRBJ2-2; cdr3_aa: CASSLWAGRRKNTGELFF; cdr3_nt: TGTGCCAGCAGTTTATGGGCAGGTCGGAGGAAGAACACCGGGGAGCTGTTTTTT
d_call: TRBD2; v_call: TRBV7-3; clone_size: .; j_call: TRBJ2-2; cdr3_aa: CASSPTLAGAGQDTGELFF; cdr3_nt: TGTGCCAGCAGCCCCACTCTAGCGGGAGCGGGTCAGGACACCGGGGAGCTGTTTTTT
d_call: .; v_call: TRBV9; clone_size: .; j_call: TRBJ1-2; cdr3_aa: CASSALQGGGGYTF; cdr3_nt: TGTGCCAGCAGCGCACTACAGGGAGGGGGTGGCTACACCTTC
d_call: .; v_call: TRBV2; clone_size: .; j_call: TRBJ2-7; cdr3_aa: CASSKQGPSSEQYF; cdr3_nt: TGTGCCAGCTCAAAACAGGGTCCGTCAAGCGAGCAGTACTTC
d_call: .; v_call: TRBV5-1; clone_size: .; j_call: TRBJ2-5; cdr3_aa: CASSFQGWETQYF; cdr3_nt: TGCGCCAGCAGCTTCCAGGGTTGGGAGACCCAGTACTTC
d_call: .; v_call: TRBV7-2; clone_size: .; j_call: TRBJ1-2; cdr3_aa: CASSLDGQGGDFWGYTF; cdr3_nt: TGTGCCAGCAGCTTAGATGGTCAGGGCGGAGACTTTTGGGGCTACACCTTC
d_call: TRBD2; v_call: TRBV4-1; clone_size: .; j_call: TRBJ2-3; cdr3_aa: CASSRRASGGGETDTQYF; cdr3_nt: TGCGCCAGCAGCCGACGGGCTAGCGGGGGCGGAGAGACAGATACGCAGTATTTT